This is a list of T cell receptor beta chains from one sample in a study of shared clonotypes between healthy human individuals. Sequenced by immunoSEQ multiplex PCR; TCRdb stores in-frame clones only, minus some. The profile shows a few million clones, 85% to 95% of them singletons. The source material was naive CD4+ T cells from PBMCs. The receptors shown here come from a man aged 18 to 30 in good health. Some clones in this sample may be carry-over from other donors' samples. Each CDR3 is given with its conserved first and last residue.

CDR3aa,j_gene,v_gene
CASIETGYYGYTF,TRBJ1-2,TRBV6-1
CAISESPRPSEQFF,TRBJ2-1,TRBV10-3
CASSLGAGPYEQYF,TRBJ2-7,TRBV5-8
CASSYSGLAGNYEQYF,TRBJ2-7,TRBV6-5
CASRLRTGGGEKLFF,TRBJ1-4,TRBV4-2
CASSDGAVYGYTF,TRBJ1-2,TRBV25-1
CASSRPSVREQYF,TRBJ2-7,TRBV4-2
CASSLSWGGRANYEQFF,TRBJ2-1,TRBV11-2
CASSSTGTDTEAFF,TRBJ1-1,TRBV18
CASGLAGVWQYF,TRBJ2-7,TRBV7-9
CASSLIPTGGKSYEQYF,TRBJ2-7,TRBV5-4
CSALGTDTQYF,TRBJ2-3,TRBV20-1
CASSLDWARNTEAFF,TRBJ1-1,TRBV7-8
CASSSLMEVRYGYTF,TRBJ1-2,TRBV6-5
CASSTGQYNEQFF,TRBJ2-1,TRBV18
CASSWDRDTEAFF,TRBJ1-1,TRBV28
CASSPDRGHTQYF,TRBJ2-3,TRBV9
CASSPLTGTSGSGQFF,TRBJ2-1,TRBV18
CSVLLAGGGEQYF,TRBJ2-7,TRBV29-1
CASSLYPPGQLTRYEQYF,TRBJ2-7,TRBV7-3
CASSPRRERDTGELFF,TRBJ2-2,TRBV13
CAWKSGFGNQPQHF,TRBJ1-5,TRBV30
CAISGSWGASREGTGELFF,TRBJ2-2,TRBV10-3
CASSLVRVNTGELFF,TRBJ2-2,TRBV28
CASRRSRDRVYEQYF,TRBJ2-7,TRBV28
CASTDRGREQFF,TRBJ2-1,TRBV28
CASSNSRNEKLFF,TRBJ1-4,TRBV5-4
CASSLGQLAGGPGFF,TRBJ2-1,TRBV5-1
CASSPRAETYEQYF,TRBJ2-7,TRBV18
CASSQTGLAGDEQFF,TRBJ2-1,TRBV28
CATSRGTQETQYF,TRBJ2-5,TRBV15
CATTLPAQETQYF,TRBJ2-5,TRBV6-1
CATSRDGLGTRTYEQYF,TRBJ2-7,TRBV15
CASSHQRTTSYNEQFF,TRBJ2-1,TRBV11-2
CATSRDSPPGANVLTF,TRBJ2-6,TRBV15
CATSRERSGAYEQYF,TRBJ2-7,TRBV15
CASSRGMNTEAFF,TRBJ1-1,TRBV7-9
CASSSGGLAGVDTQYF,TRBJ2-3,TRBV11-2
CASSLRGTSARAGTGELFF,TRBJ2-2,TRBV27
CASSLLPADTQYF,TRBJ2-3,TRBV28
CASSASADTQYF,TRBJ2-3,TRBV9
CASSYRGLNTEAFF,TRBJ1-1,TRBV6-6
CASSLARLAGVSTGELFF,TRBJ2-2,TRBV7-2
CASTDGAPYEQYF,TRBJ2-7,TRBV28
CATSGTVNTEAFF,TRBJ1-1,TRBV10-3
CASSFWTADGYTF,TRBJ1-2,TRBV28